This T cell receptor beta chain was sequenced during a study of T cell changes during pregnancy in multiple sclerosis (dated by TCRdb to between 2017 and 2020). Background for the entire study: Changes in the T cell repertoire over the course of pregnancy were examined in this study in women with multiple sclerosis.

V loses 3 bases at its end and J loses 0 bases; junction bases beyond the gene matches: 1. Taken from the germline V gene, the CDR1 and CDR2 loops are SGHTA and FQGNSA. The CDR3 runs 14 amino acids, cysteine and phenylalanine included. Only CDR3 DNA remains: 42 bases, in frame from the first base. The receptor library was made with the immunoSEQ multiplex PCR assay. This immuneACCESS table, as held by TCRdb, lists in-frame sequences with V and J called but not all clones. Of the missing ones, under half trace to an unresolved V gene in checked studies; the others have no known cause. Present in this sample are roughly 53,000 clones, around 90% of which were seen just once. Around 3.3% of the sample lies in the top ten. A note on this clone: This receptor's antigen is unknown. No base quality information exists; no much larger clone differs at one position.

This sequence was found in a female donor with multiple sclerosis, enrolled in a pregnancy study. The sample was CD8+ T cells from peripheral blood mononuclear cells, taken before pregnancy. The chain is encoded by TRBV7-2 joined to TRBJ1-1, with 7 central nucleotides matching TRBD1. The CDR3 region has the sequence CASSLTGMNTEAFF. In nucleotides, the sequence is TGTGCCAGCAGCTTGACAGGGATGAACACTGAAGCTTTCTTT.